Sequencing of this T cell receptor beta chain was carried out in a study of T cells in Graves' hyperthyroidism and ophthalmopathy. Study information: Initial diagnosis, before any treatment, was when peripheral blood was collected.

Study-level findings and limits: The authors' 13 V-J model separated ophthalmopathy from stable hyperthyroidism. The blood repertoire included most of the expanded thyroid clonotypes above 0.001.

There were TCR beta CDR3 regions amplified from RNA transcripts. The HTBI primer set drove a first-round RT-PCR of the TCR CDR3. TCRdb processed the multiplex PCR reads anew with MiXCR; each CDR3 protein has one entry. The sample shows about 350,000 distinct CDR3 sequences, 15% to 20% of them seen only once. This clonotype was recorded a few times. Its antigen remains unidentified. Germline V gene lookup returns CDR1 DFQATT and CDR2 SNEGSKA (reference sequence). The CDR3 is made up of 12 amino acids. Trimming took off 5 bases at V and 0 bases at J, with 8 bases between the two ends. At first hyperthyroidism diagnosis, before any ophthalmopathy symptoms, the blood sample was collected.

V gene TRBV20-1 combines with J gene TRBJ2-7; D gene ambiguous. The specimen sequenced was blood. The clonotype originates from a woman in her 30s with Graves' hyperthyroidism that later progressed to Graves' ophthalmopathy. CDR3 protein: CSASFNSYEQYF. CDR3 DNA: TGCAGTGCTTCATTTAACTCCTACGAGCAGTACTTC.